Below, one T cell receptor (beta chain) is given with its context. Its antigen is unidentified. The repertoire was sequenced with immunoSEQ multiplex PCR; TCRdb's copy has only in-frame clones and lacks some. There are about 52,000 clones in the sample; 60% to 85% occur only once, and roughly 4% lies in the top ten. The data belong to a study of T cells in localized non-small cell lung cancer. Broader study findings: Of the top 100 tumor clones, median around 60 were in adjacent lung, 25 to 30 among its top 100. Peak T cell clonality was found in uninvolved adjacent lung, exceeding tumor. Longer overall survival was seen with higher T cell density measured in blood. Sequence data derive from only one tumor region, so heterogeneity remains possible.

The length of the CDR3 is 15 residues. In germline, CDR1 is LNHDA, CDR2 SQIVND (reference sequence). With V trimmed by 9 bases and J by 0 bases, 8 bases remained unmatched. The TCR was taken from a woman aged 40-70 years with stage II lung adenocarcinoma. The sequencing here drew on PBMCs, taken before any cancer treatment. The chain couples TRBV19 to TRBJ1-3; 7 bases fit TRBD1. This CDR3 reads CASLPRTGSGNTIYF. Here the CDR3 DNA reads TGTGCCAGCCTACCTCGGACAGGCTCTGGAAACACCATATATTTT.